These 11 T cell receptor beta chains were sequenced from one sample in a study of T cell changes during pregnancy in multiple sclerosis. Measured with immunoSEQ multiplex PCR; TCRdb has only the in-frame clones, and not every one. Of approximately 100,000 clones listed, roughly 90% are singletons. The sample was peripheral blood, taken after pregnancy. Source of these receptors: a female donor with multiple sclerosis, enrolled in a pregnancy study.

In this sample, this clone turned up once. This rearrangement joins TRBV7-6 to TRBJ2-7; D might be TRBD1 (5 bases). V lost 5 bases to trimming and J lost 6 bases, with 11 bases between them. This CDR3 has 12 amino acids. Germline lookup yields CDR1 SGHVS and CDR2 FNYEAQ. For the CDR3, the DNA is TGTGCCAGCAGCCGCTACCAGGGCGAGCAGTACTTC. Protein sequence: CASSRYQGEQYF.

The CDR3 reads CASSLVRGGRTEAFF. The DNA for the CDR3 is TGTGCCAGCAGCTTAGTTCGGGGAGGAAGAACTGAAGCTTTCTTT. This sequence joins TRBV7-9 and TRBJ1-1; D not certain. The CDR3 has 15 residues. Germline V CDR1 and CDR2: SEHNR, FQNEAQ (reference sequence). With 1 base removed from V and 5 bases from J, the gap between germline ends came to 14 bases.

The chain uses TRBV5-1 and TRBJ1-6, with 9 bases identical to TRBD1. V lost 0 bases to trimming and J lost 10 bases; unmatched junction nucleotides: 5. Germline CDR1 SGHRS, CDR2 YFSETQ. The CDR3 loop spans 15 amino acids. This CDR3 reads CASSLGDRDGSPLHF. The CDR3, as DNA: TGCGCCAGCAGCTTGGGGGACAGGGATGGGTCACCCCTCCACTTT.

Only one count was recorded for this clone. Different DNA sequences within this sample yield the same CDR3. The chain uses TRBV11-2 and TRBJ2-7; 7 positions match TRBD1. The CDR3 sequence is 13 residues long. V gave up 5 bases and J gave up 4 bases; unmatched junction bases: 5. Germline CDR1 SGHAT, CDR2 FQNNGV. The CDR3 DNA sequence: TGTGCCAGCAGCCTGGGGACAGCTTACGAGCAGTACTTC. Translation gives CASSLGTAYEQYF.

V usage is TRBV25-1 and J usage is TRBJ2-1, with 9 bases lining up with TRBD1. V lost 6 bases and J lost 7; bases outside the gene matches: 13. CDR1 is MGHDK and CDR2 is SYGVNS in the germline V gene. The CDR3 extends over 16 amino acids. The chain's CDR3 is CASSESRDREKNEQFF. The CDR3 DNA reads as TGTGCCAGCAGCGAAAGCCGGGACAGGGAAAAAAATGAGCAGTTCTTC.

The rearrangement uses TRBV5-6 and TRBJ2-7, with 8 bases fitting TRBD1. This CDR3 is built from 14 residues. Germline trimming cut 2 bases from V and 2 bases from J; bases unmatched to any gene: 3. Germline V gene lookup returns CDR1 SGHDT and CDR2 YYEEEE. DNA of the CDR3: TGTGCCAGCAGCTTTGGGACAGGCGCCTACGAGCAGTACTTC. As protein: CASSFGTGAYEQYF.

The V call is TRBV2, the J call TRBJ2-1; maybe TRBD2 (7 bases). The V gene's germline CDR1 is SNHLY and CDR2 FYNNEI. The CDR3 extends over 15 amino acids. V lost 6 bases, J lost 6 bases, and 18 bases lay in between. The CDR3 is CASRIPGGPLNEQFF. CDR3 sequence (DNA): TGTGCCAGCAGGATTCCGGGGGGCCCCCTCAATGAGCAGTTCTTC.

The gene calls are TRBV10-3 and TRBJ1-5, with 7 bases matching TRBD1. V shed 3 bases, J shed 7 bases, and the junction held 6 bases outside the gene matches. The CDR3 runs to 14 residues. The germline gives CDR1 ENHRY, CDR2 SYGVKD. The CDR3 nucleotides read TGTGCCATCAGTGAAGGGGGCGGTGGGCAGCCCCAGCATTTT. Residues: CAISEGGGGQPQHF.

The J gene is TRBJ2-3, the V gene TRBV5-6; tentative D call: TRBD1 (6 bases). With 6 bases removed from V and 5 bases from J, the gap between germline ends came to 22 bases. The germline gives CDR1 SGHDT, CDR2 YYEEEE. The CDR3 length is 16 residues. CDR3 nucleotide sequence: TGTGCCAGCAACCTGATGTGGACAGCCCCCGGAGATACGCAGTATTTT. Amino acids: CASNLMWTAPGDTQYF.

The J gene is TRBJ1-2, the V gene TRBV4-2; D is uncertain. Trimming took off 1 base at V and 4 bases at J, with 19 bases between the two ends. This CDR3 is built from 17 residues. Germline CDR1 LGHNA, CDR2 YNFKEQ. Written as DNA, the CDR3 is TGTGCCAGCAGCCAAGCAGGTGTTAAGTTTACCCCCTATGGCTACACCTTC. Protein: CASSQAGVKFTPYGYTF.

The rearrangement joins TRBV29-1 to TRBJ2-1, with D hard to call. V was pared by 4 bases and J by 5 bases, with 12 bases between. The CDR3 sequence is 13 residues long. The germline V gene has CDR1 SQVTM and CDR2 ANQGSEA. The CDR3 nucleotides are TGCAGCGTTGGGTCCAGGTTTAACAATGAGCAGTTCTTC. As protein: CSVGSRFNNEQFF.